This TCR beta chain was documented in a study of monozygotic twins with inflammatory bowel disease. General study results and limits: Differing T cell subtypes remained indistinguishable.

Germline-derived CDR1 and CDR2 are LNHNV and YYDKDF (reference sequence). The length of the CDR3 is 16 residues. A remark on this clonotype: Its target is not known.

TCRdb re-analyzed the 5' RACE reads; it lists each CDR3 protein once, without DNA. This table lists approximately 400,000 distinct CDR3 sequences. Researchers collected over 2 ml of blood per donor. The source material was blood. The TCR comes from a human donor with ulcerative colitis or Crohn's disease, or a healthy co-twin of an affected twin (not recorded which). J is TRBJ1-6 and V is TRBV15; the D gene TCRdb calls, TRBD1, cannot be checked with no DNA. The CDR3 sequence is CATSRDQDPGTSPLHF.